These T cell receptor beta chains were read from a single sample in a study of CD8 T cells in Susac syndrome. TCRdb fed the immunoSEQ multiplex PCR reads into MiXCR, producing one record per CDR3 protein. The sample yields 200,000 or so distinct CDR3 sequences, under 97% seen once. The sample comprised CD4+ T cells from PBMCs. The receptor source for this set is a human donor with multiple sclerosis. The CDR3 runs from the conserved cysteine through the conserved F or W. Fields, in order: CDR3 DNA, CDR3 protein, clone size, J gene, V gene, D gene. A D gene is named only where the DNA matches it firmly. Size is stated for part of the rows, as once, few or many counts, or as a class when the clone is expanded.

cdr3_nt: TGCAGTGCTAGGAAGGGGGCCCTGAACACTGAAGCTTTCTTT
cdr3_aa: CSARKGALNTEAFF
clone_size: NA
j_call: TRBJ1-1
v_call: TRBV20-1
d_call: TRBD1

cdr3_nt: TGCGCCAGCAGCTTGAGGGCGAGGACGACGGGTTCACCCCTCCACTTT
cdr3_aa: CASSLRARTTGSPLHF
clone_size: NA
j_call: TRBJ1-6
v_call: TRBV5-1
d_call: NA

cdr3_nt: TGTGCCAGCAGCTGGACTAGCGGGGATAAGGATGGCATTCAGTACTTC
cdr3_aa: CASSWTSGDKDGIQYF
clone_size: NA
j_call: TRBJ2-4
v_call: TRBV7-9
d_call: TRBD2

cdr3_nt: TGTGCCTGGTCCCGGGACCGAGGATACAATGAGCAGTTCTTC
cdr3_aa: CAWSRDRGYNEQFF
clone_size: NA
j_call: TRBJ2-1
v_call: TRBV30
d_call: NA

cdr3_nt: TGCAGCGTTGCAAACATCCAAGAGACCCAGTACTTC
cdr3_aa: CSVANIQETQYF
clone_size: NA
j_call: TRBJ2-5
v_call: TRBV29-1
d_call: NA

cdr3_nt: TGTGCCTGGAGTGTAGCTCGGGATACGCAGTATTTT
cdr3_aa: CAWSVARDTQYF
clone_size: NA
j_call: TRBJ2-3
v_call: TRBV30
d_call: NA

cdr3_nt: TGCAGCGTTTACCGGGACGGTCCCTACGAGCAGTACTTC
cdr3_aa: CSVYRDGPYEQYF
clone_size: NA
j_call: TRBJ2-7
v_call: TRBV29-1
d_call: NA

cdr3_nt: TGTGCCAGCAGCTTAGGAGGGGCGCGTGTCTACGAGCAGTACTTC
cdr3_aa: CASSLGGARVYEQYF
clone_size: NA
j_call: TRBJ2-7
v_call: TRBV7-9
d_call: NA

cdr3_nt: TGTGCCAGCAGTATTCCGACAGGGTTGGAGCAGTTCTTC
cdr3_aa: CASSIPTGLEQFF
clone_size: NA
j_call: TRBJ2-1
v_call: TRBV25-1
d_call: TRBD1

cdr3_nt: TGTGCCAGTAGCACCGGGGGGGCCATCCAAGAGACCCAGTACTTC
cdr3_aa: CASSTGGAIQETQYF
clone_size: NA
j_call: TRBJ2-5
v_call: TRBV19
d_call: TRBD2

cdr3_nt: TGTGCCTGGAGACGGGGGCCCTACGAGCAGTACTTC
cdr3_aa: CAWRRGPYEQYF
clone_size: NA
j_call: TRBJ2-7
v_call: TRBV30
d_call: NA

cdr3_nt: TGTGCCAGCAGTTACTGGGACAACTCCTACGAGCAGTACTTC
cdr3_aa: CASSYWDNSYEQYF
clone_size: NA
j_call: TRBJ2-7
v_call: TRBV6-2/TRBV6-3
d_call: NA

cdr3_nt: TGTGCCAGCAGCCAAACTAGCGGGGGGTCCCCATACAATGAGCAGTTCTTC
cdr3_aa: CASSQTSGGSPYNEQFF
clone_size: NA
j_call: TRBJ2-1
v_call: TRBV4-2
d_call: TRBD2

cdr3_nt: TGTGCCAGCAGCGTGACAGGGGCCTCTGGCTACACCTTC
cdr3_aa: CASSVTGASGYTF
clone_size: NA
j_call: TRBJ1-2
v_call: TRBV9
d_call: TRBD1

cdr3_nt: TGTGCCAGCGCCGGCGCCGGGGAGCTGTTTTTT
cdr3_aa: CASAGAGELFF
clone_size: NA
j_call: TRBJ2-2
v_call: TRBV19
d_call: NA

cdr3_nt: TGTGCCAGCAGCGTAGATTTCCGGCAGGGGAACACTGAAGCTTTCTTT
cdr3_aa: CASSVDFRQGNTEAFF
clone_size: NA
j_call: TRBJ1-1
v_call: TRBV9
d_call: NA

cdr3_nt: TGTGCCAGCAGCCCATTTGCTAGGGGGACTGAAGCTTTCTTT
cdr3_aa: CASSPFARGTEAFF
clone_size: NA
j_call: TRBJ1-1
v_call: TRBV5-6
d_call: NA

cdr3_nt: TGTGCCAGCAGAGTGACAGGGCGCGCGTTCTTC
cdr3_aa: CASRVTGRAFF
clone_size: NA
j_call: TRBJ2-1
v_call: TRBV25-1
d_call: TRBD1

cdr3_nt: TGTGCCAGCAGCACGAGCACAGGGACTCCCCTCCACTTT
cdr3_aa: CASSTSTGTPLHF
clone_size: NA
j_call: TRBJ1-6
v_call: TRBV3-1
d_call: NA

cdr3_nt: TGTGCCTGGAAGTTGGGGCTCTGGGGCTACACCTTC
cdr3_aa: CAWKLGLWGYTF
clone_size: NA
j_call: TRBJ1-2
v_call: TRBV30
d_call: NA

cdr3_nt: TGTGCCAGCAGAAGTGTACGGACCTACGAGCAGTACTTC
cdr3_aa: CASRSVRTYEQYF
clone_size: few
j_call: TRBJ2-7
v_call: TRBV12-3/TRBV12-4
d_call: NA

cdr3_nt: TGTGCCAGCAGTCCGGACAGGGGAGCATCAGATACGCAGTATTTT
cdr3_aa: CASSPDRGASDTQYF
clone_size: once
j_call: TRBJ2-3
v_call: TRBV2
d_call: TRBD1

cdr3_nt: TGCAGTGCTAGAGGTTGGTCCCTGAATAGTCGCGAGCAGTACTTC
cdr3_aa: CSARGWSLNSREQYF
clone_size: NA
j_call: TRBJ2-7
v_call: TRBV20-1
d_call: NA

cdr3_nt: TGTGCCAGCAGCCGCAGGGTGTTTGACTATGGCTACACCTTC
cdr3_aa: CASSRRVFDYGYTF
clone_size: NA
j_call: TRBJ1-2
v_call: TRBV2
d_call: NA